These T cell receptor beta chains were read from a single sample in a study of T-cell reconstitution after alpha-beta-depleted transplantation in children. In TCRdb, the PCR reads were re-called with MiXCR into one record per CDR3 protein. This sample carries about 460,000 distinct CDR3 sequences, about an eighth of them seen once, and the ten largest clones take roughly 15%. The material was PBMCs, mostly from graft donor cells, obtained 180 days after TCRalphabeta/CD19-depleted stem cell transplant. The receptors shown here come from a female patient under 10 years old who had a stem cell transplant for aplastic anemia, so the T cells may come from the graft donor. Both conserved end residues are part of each CDR3. The D gene is left open where the match is weak. Expanded clones are given a class, and other clones once, few, many or no size at all.

clone_size j_call v_call d_call cdr3_aa cdr3_nt
NA TRBJ2-3 TRBV30 NA CAWSVGVDTQYF TGTGCCTGGAGTGTTGGTGTAGATACGCAGTATTTT
NA TRBJ1-5 TRBV20-1 TRBD1 CSASADRAYQPQHF TGCAGTGCTAGTGCGGACAGGGCATATCAGCCCCAGCATTTT
NA TRBJ2-1 TRBV4-3 TRBD1 CASSQDFLGTGGYNEQFF TGCGCCAGCAGCCAAGATTTTTTGGGGACAGGAGGATACAATGAGCAGTTCTTC
few TRBJ1-5 TRBV6-2/TRBV6-3 NA CASGPLKGIQPQHF TGTGCCAGCGGCCCCCTAAAGGGCATTCAGCCCCAGCATTTT
few TRBJ1-4 TRBV12-3/TRBV12-4 TRBD1 CASRRSRDSNEKLFF TGTGCCAGCAGGAGGAGCCGGGACAGTAATGAAAAACTGTTTTTT
NA TRBJ2-3 TRBV7-2 NA CASSSRGGLRGTDTQYF TGTGCCAGCAGCTCGAGGGGTGGCCTTAGGGGCACAGATACGCAGTATTTT
few TRBJ2-2 TRBV3-1 NA CASSQGRGELFF TGTGCCAGCAGCCAAGGACGCGGGGAGCTGTTTTTT
many TRBJ2-5 TRBV12-3/TRBV12-4 NA CASSTMGGSETQYF TGTGCCAGCAGTACCATGGGGGGAAGCGAGACCCAGTACTTC
NA TRBJ1-5 TRBV9 NA CASSVGDGDSNQPQHF TGTGCCAGCAGCGTAGGAGATGGGGATAGCAATCAGCCCCAGCATTTT
many TRBJ2-4 TRBV29-1 NA CSVRSPAKNIQYF TGCAGCGTACGATCCCCAGCCAAAAACATTCAGTACTTC
NA TRBJ2-3 TRBV5-6 TRBD2 CASTPAGGRAYTQYF TGTGCCAGCACCCCGGCGGGCGGGAGGGCTTATACGCAGTATTTT
many TRBJ2-2 TRBV4-2 NA CASSQGMGSAGELFF TGTGCCAGCAGCCAAGGCATGGGGAGCGCCGGGGAGCTGTTTTTT
few TRBJ2-7 TRBV18 TRBD2 CASCREAGSLAGAYEQYF TGTGCCAGCTGCCGGGAAGCAGGGTCCCTAGCGGGAGCCTACGAGCAGTACTTC
few TRBJ1-2 TRBV6-1 TRBD1 CASRPQGVGNYGYTF TGTGCCAGCAGGCCCCAGGGGGTGGGTAACTATGGCTACACCTTC
few TRBJ1-2 TRBV9 NA CASSTSRGPYGYTF TGTGCCAGCAGCACCAGCCGGGGCCCCTATGGCTACACCTTC
many TRBJ2-1 TRBV12-3/TRBV12-4 NA CASSLRREATYNEQFF TGTGCCAGCAGTTTAAGACGGGAAGCCACCTACAATGAGCAGTTCTTC
few TRBJ2-1 TRBV4-1 NA CASSQDWNWNEQFF TGCGCCAGCAGCCAAGATTGGAATTGGAATGAGCAGTTCTTC
few TRBJ2-7 TRBV28 TRBD1 CASSLGLRDRYEQYF TGTGCCAGCAGTCTAGGTCTGAGGGACAGGTACGAGCAGTACTTC
NA TRBJ2-1 TRBV9 NA CASSVPISGESFYNEQFF TGTGCCAGCAGCGTACCGATCTCAGGGGAAAGCTTCTACAATGAGCAGTTCTTC
many TRBJ1-4 TRBV20-1 TRBD1 CSALDRGHGEKLFF TGCAGTGCACTTGACAGGGGACATGGTGAAAAACTGTTTTTT
NA TRBJ1-2 TRBV5-1 TRBD1 CASSSTGTAYGYTF TGCGCCAGCAGCTCCACCGGGACAGCCTATGGCTACACCTTC
NA TRBJ2-5 TRBV28 TRBD1 CASSLVVTGGIETQYF TGTGCCAGCAGTTTAGTAGTGACAGGGGGAATAGAGACCCAGTACTTC
few TRBJ2-1 TRBV7-2 TRBD1 CASSLNRGQYNEQFF TGTGCCAGCAGCTTAAACAGGGGGCAATACAATGAGCAGTTCTTC
NA TRBJ2-5 TRBV5-6 TRBD2 CASSPGRSGETQYF TGTGCCAGCAGCCCCGGGAGGTCGGGGGAGACCCAGTACTTC
many TRBJ2-3 TRBV5-1 NA CASSLASASTDTQYF TGCGCCAGCAGCTTGGCAAGCGCCAGCACAGATACGCAGTATTTT
few TRBJ1-1 TRBV3-1 TRBD1 CASSPRTGGSLDTEAFF TGTGCCAGCAGCCCCCGGACAGGGGGATCGCTGGACACTGAAGCTTTCTTT
few TRBJ2-2 TRBV24-1 NA CATSGSRELFTNTGELFF TGTGCCACCAGTGGGTCCAGGGAGCTATTTACGAACACCGGGGAGCTGTTTTTT
many TRBJ1-5 TRBV6-5 TRBD1 CASSPSGTGGRQPQHF TGTGCCAGCAGTCCCTCCGGGACAGGGGGCCGTCAGCCCCAGCATTTT
few TRBJ2-3 TRBV6-2/TRBV6-3 NA CASSYSDPYYADTQYF TGTGCCAGCAGTTACTCGGACCCTTACTACGCAGATACGCAGTATTTT
few TRBJ1-1 TRBV28 NA CASRSGPPIRAEAFF TGTGCCAGCAGGTCGGGTCCCCCCATAAGGGCTGAAGCTTTCTTT
NA TRBJ2-4 TRBV6-1 NA CASSALGRTQNSQYF TGTGCCAGCAGTGCGTTGGGCCGGACACAAAACAGTCAGTACTTC
few TRBJ1-5 TRBV29-1 NA CSVASDFNQPQHF TGCAGCGTTGCGTCCGACTTCAATCAGCCCCAGCATTTT
NA TRBJ2-6 TRBV28 NA CASSLFGAWRRSGANVLTF TGTGCCAGCAGTTTATTTGGGGCGTGGCGACGGTCTGGGGCCAACGTCCTGACTTTC
NA TRBJ1-1 TRBV18 NA CASSPLGGLNTEAFF TGTGCCAGCTCACCGCTCGGGGGCCTAAACACTGAAGCTTTCTTT
few TRBJ2-5 TRBV20-1 TRBD2 CSARGSGGGRGETQYF TGCAGTGCGAGAGGTTCCGGGGGGGGGCGCGGGGAGACCCAGTACTTC
NA TRBJ1-2 TRBV29-1 NA CSVEGRENYGYTF TGCAGCGTTGAAGGGAGGGAGAACTATGGCTACACCTTC
NA TRBJ2-1 TRBV24-1 TRBD2 CATSDPQAGLAGIRQFF TGTGCCACCAGTGATCCGCAGGCGGGACTAGCGGGAATACGGCAGTTCTTC
few TRBJ2-4 TRBV12-3/TRBV12-4 NA CASIQGGPKNIQYF TGTGCCAGCATCCAGGGGGGACCCAAAAACATTCAGTACTTC
NA TRBJ2-7 TRBV28 TRBD2 CAISTRSSGNLEQYF TGTGCCATCAGTACCCGTTCTAGCGGGAACCTCGAGCAGTACTTC
few TRBJ2-7 TRBV3-1 TRBD2 CASSHQAGYYEQYF TGTGCCAGCAGCCATCAAGCGGGGTACTACGAGCAGTACTTC
few TRBJ1-4 TRBV15 TRBD1 CATTPTGWAANEKLFF TGTGCCACCACTCCGACAGGGTGGGCAGCTAATGAAAAACTGTTTTTT
NA TRBJ2-3 TRBV4-1 NA CASSQEPRVGPDTQYF TGCGCCAGCAGCCAAGAGCCTAGGGTGGGCCCAGATACGCAGTATTTT
NA TRBJ2-3 TRBV6-5 TRBD2 CASSSSGMFTDTQYF TGTGCCAGCAGTTCGAGCGGGATGTTCACAGATACGCAGTATTTT
few TRBJ2-6 TRBV29-1 TRBD2 CSAYLGPSGVSSGANVLTF TGCAGCGCCTACCTAGGGCCAAGCGGGGTAAGCTCTGGGGCCAACGTCCTGACTTTC
many TRBJ2-5 TRBV5-1 NA CASRDLREETQYF TGCGCCAGCCGAGATTTGAGGGAAGAGACCCAGTACTTC
NA TRBJ1-2 TRBV29-1 NA CSVEGGGYTF TGCAGCGTTGAAGGGGGTGGCTACACCTTC
few TRBJ1-5 TRBV6-1 NA CASRGPEGRQNQPQHF TGTGCCAGCAGGGGCCCCGAGGGGAGGCAGAATCAGCCCCAGCATTTT
NA TRBJ1-4 TRBV12-3/TRBV12-4 NA CASSLGQSNEKLFF TGTGCCAGCAGTTTGGGCCAGTCTAATGAAAAACTGTTTTTT
many TRBJ1-6 TRBV9 NA CASSVGSYNSPLHF TGTGCCAGCAGCGTTGGCAGCTATAATTCACCCCTCCACTTT
NA TRBJ2-7 TRBV2 NA CASSLHTYEQYF TGTGCCAGCAGTCTCCATACCTACGAGCAGTACTTC
many TRBJ2-2 TRBV4-3 TRBD2 CASSLGLVTSGELFF TGCGCCAGCAGCTTAGGACTAGTCACTTCCGGGGAGCTGTTTTTT
NA TRBJ1-6 TRBV18 TRBD1 CASSPFYKGAYDSPLHF TGTGCCAGCTCACCATTTTATAAGGGGGCCTACGATTCACCCCTCCACTTT
NA TRBJ2-7 TRBV7-2 TRBD2 CASSLRGGRAYEQYF TGTGCCAGCAGCTTAAGGGGCGGGAGGGCTTACGAGCAGTACTTC
NA TRBJ2-1 TRBV9 TRBD1 CASSVAGTGSYNEQFF TGTGCCAGCAGCGTAGCTGGGACAGGGTCCTACAATGAGCAGTTCTTC
few TRBJ1-1 TRBV27 NA CASSLQVLTEAFF TGTGCCAGCAGTTTACAGGTACTCACTGAAGCTTTCTTT
many TRBJ2-7 TRBV12-3/TRBV12-4 TRBD2 CASGTSGGYEQYF TGTGCCAGCGGGACTAGCGGGGGCTACGAGCAGTACTTC